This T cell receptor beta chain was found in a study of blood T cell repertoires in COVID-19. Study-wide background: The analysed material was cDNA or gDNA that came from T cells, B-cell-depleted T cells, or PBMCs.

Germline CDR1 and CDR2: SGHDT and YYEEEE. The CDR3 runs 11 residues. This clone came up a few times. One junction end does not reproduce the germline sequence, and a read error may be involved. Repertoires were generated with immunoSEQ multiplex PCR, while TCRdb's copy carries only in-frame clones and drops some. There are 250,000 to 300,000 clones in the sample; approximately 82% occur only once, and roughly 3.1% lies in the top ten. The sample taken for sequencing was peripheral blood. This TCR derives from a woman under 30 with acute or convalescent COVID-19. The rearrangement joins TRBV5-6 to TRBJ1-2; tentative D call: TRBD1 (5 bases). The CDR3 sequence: CASSLYQGIAF. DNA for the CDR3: TGTGCCAGCAGCTTGTATCAGGGCATCGCCTTC.